This TCR beta chain was identified in a study of graft-versus-host responses after intestinal transplantation. Whole-study results and caveats: Early HvG declines after transplant were associated with peak circulating GvH clone levels.

Per germline, CDR1 GTSNPN and CDR2 SVGIG (reference sequence). This CDR3 comprises 13 residues. V was clipped by 0 bases and J by 7 bases; unmatched bases: 1. Profiled with immunoSEQ multiplex PCR; TCRdb holds only in-frame clones, not every one. The sample consists of roughly 25,000 clones, 40% of them appearing once. V and J are TRBV30 and TRBJ2-5, with 11 nucleotides matching TRBD2. Sequencing used alloreactive CD4+ T cells from a mixed lymphocyte reaction culture, obtained before intestinal transplant. Regarding subset: CFSE-low proliferating T cells sorted from roughly six-day pre-transplant mixed lymphocyte reaction (GvH or HvG direction). The receptor's source is a human patient who received an intestinal transplant. As DNA, the CDR3 is TGTGCCTGGAGTGTCACTAGCGGGGGGACCCAGTACTTC. Translation gives CAWSVTSGGTQYF.